These 27 T cell receptor beta chains were sequenced from one sample in a study of control samples from healthy donors and cancer patients. The data were produced by immunoSEQ multiplex PCR, yet TCRdb's version contains in-frame clones alone and is incomplete. The sample totals about 200,000 clones; its top ten clones hold 2% to 2.5%. The sequenced sample consisted of blood. The origin of the receptors is a woman between 25 and 40 years old in good health.

V gene TRBV6-5 combines with J gene TRBJ1-4, with no clear D. V lost 8 bases and J lost 10, with 11 bases in between. Germline CDR1 and CDR2: MNHEY and SVGAGI. This CDR3 has 11 residues. In nucleotides, the CDR3 is TGTGCCAGCGGTTTAGTCGGAAAACTGTTTTTT. Its translation: CASGLVGKLFF.

This chain uses TRBV28 with TRBJ1-4; D gene ambiguous. V dropped 2 bases and J dropped 9 bases, with 13 bases sitting between them. This CDR3 contains 14 residues. Germline assignment: CDR1 MDHEN and CDR2 SYDVKM. The CDR3 loop reads CASSLVYRAKKLFF. The CDR3 DNA is TGTGCCAGCAGTTTAGTTTACAGAGCAAAAAAACTGTTTTTT.

V and J are TRBV7-2 and TRBJ1-1; 8 nucleotides align to TRBD1. Germline trimming cut 4 bases from V and 7 bases from J; bases unmatched to any gene: 5. Germline CDR1 is SGHTA and CDR2 is FQGNSA. This CDR3 has 13 residues. DNA of the CDR3: TGTGCCAGCAGCTCCCAGGGGGCGTTTGAAGCTTTCTTT. Its translation is CASSSQGAFEAFF. The whole variable domain, filled in from reference TRBV7-2 and TRBJ1-1, reads GAGVSQSPSNKVTEKGKDVELRCDPISGHTALYWYRQSLGQGLEFLIYFQGNSAPDKSGLPSDRFSAERTGGSVSTLTIQRTQQEDSAVYLCASSSQGAFEAFFGQGTRLTVV.

The chain uses TRBV7-2 and TRBJ2-1; tentative D call: TRBD1 (6 bases). Per germline, CDR1 SGHTA and CDR2 FQGNSA. V dropped 5 bases and J dropped 4 bases, with 12 bases sitting between them. The CDR3 has 14 residues. CDR3 region: CASSPQGGYNEQFF. The CDR3 nucleotides read TGTGCCAGCAGCCCACAAGGGGGATACAATGAGCAGTTCTTC.

The J gene is TRBJ2-5, the V gene TRBV10-1, with D possibly being TRBD2 (6 bases). Germline CDR1 WNHNN, CDR2 SYGVQD (reference sequence). V lost 5 bases, J lost 3 bases, and 10 bases lay in between. The CDR3 has 13 residues. The CDR3: CASSRLVEETQYF. The CDR3 DNA sequence: TGCGCCAGCAGTAGACTAGTAGAAGAGACCCAGTACTTC.

V usage is TRBV6-4 and J usage is TRBJ1-6, with unresolved D. V lost 2 bases to trimming and J lost 0 bases, with 5 bases between them. The CDR3 sequence is 15 residues long. The germline V gene has CDR1 MRHNA and CDR2 SNTAGT. The CDR3: CASSDVGSYNSPLHF. The CDR3 region has the DNA TGTGCCAGCAGTGACGTGGGCTCCTATAATTCACCCCTCCACTTT.

The genes are TRBV11-2 and TRBJ2-2; D is uncertain. Per germline, CDR1 SGHAT and CDR2 FQNNGV. The CDR3 runs 13 residues. V lost 6 bases and J 0 bases, leaving 5 bases between the germline ends. CDR3 nucleotide sequence: TGTGCCAGCAGTATCGCGAACACCGGGGAGCTGTTTTTT. This encodes CASSIANTGELFF.

The V gene is TRBV12-3 or TRBV12-4, the J gene TRBJ2-1; no clear D. Between the trimmed V and J ends, which lost 8 bases and 9 bases, there was a span of 8 bases. This CDR3 contains 10 residues. CDR3 sequence (DNA): TGTGCCAGCGGGTGGGGTGAGCAGTTCTTC. This encodes CASGWGEQFF.

The rearrangement joins TRBV29-1 to TRBJ2-1; D remains unclear. The V gene's germline CDR1 is SQVTM and CDR2 ANQGSEA. Trimming stripped 6 bases from V and 0 bases from J, with 6 bases between. The CDR3 has 12 residues. The CDR3 nucleotides read TGCAGCGTATTTAGCTCCTACAATGAGCAGTTCTTC. Amino acid sequence: CSVFSSYNEQFF.

The chain carries TRBV7-8 and TRBJ1-5; D uncertain. The germline V and J ends were trimmed by 2 bases and 4 bases, with 12 bases remaining between them. The CDR3 has 15 residues. Germline V lookup: CDR1 SGHVS, CDR2 FQNEAQ. The CDR3 here is CASSLRESGNQPQHF. In nucleotides, the CDR3 is TGTGCCAGCAGCTTAAGGGAGTCGGGGAATCAGCCCCAGCATTTT.

The genes are TRBV3-1 (or the pseudogene TRBV3-2) and TRBJ2-1, with D unclear. The CDR3 totals 13 residues. The germline V gene encodes CDR1 LGHDT and CDR2 YNNKEL (reference sequence). V gave up 2 bases and J gave up 8 bases, with 10 bases separating them. As DNA, the CDR3 is TGTGCCAGCAGCCAATTGATTGGGGATGAGCAGTTCTTC. Protein sequence: CASSQLIGDEQFF.

The chain uses TRBV29-1 and TRBJ2-5; 8 positions agree with TRBD2. The CDR3 covers 15 residues. The germline CDR1 and CDR2 sequences are SQVTM and ANQGSEA. V trimming: 4 bases; J trimming: 5 bases; junction bases outside the gene matches: 12. CDR3 sequence (DNA): TGCAGCGTTGTATGTAGCGGGGATGCTTGGGAGACCCAGTACTTC. Translated, it gives CSVVCSGDAWETQYF.

The chain joins TRBV2 to TRBJ1-2; D gene ambiguous. Between the trimmed V and J ends, which lost 6 bases and 5 bases, there was a span of 13 bases. The CDR3 runs to 13 residues. Germline V gives CDR1 SNHLY, CDR2 FYNNEI. The CDR3 nucleotides are TGTGCCAGCAGGATGACTGAGTGGTATGGCTACACCTTC. Protein sequence: CASRMTEWYGYTF.

The chain joins TRBV2 to TRBJ1-2, with D uncertain. Germline CDR1 reads SNHLY; CDR2 reads FYNNEI. V lost 4 bases and J lost 0, with 18 bases in between. The CDR3 consists of 17 residues. CDR3 nucleotide sequence: TGTGCCAGCAGTGTTTCGAGGCGACGGGCAACTAACTATGGCTACACCTTC. Encoded protein: CASSVSRRRATNYGYTF.

The V call is TRBV4-1, the J call TRBJ1-1; TRBD1 agrees at 7 bases. Germline V lookup: CDR1 MGHRA, CDR2 YSYEKL. Trimming cost V 7 bases and J 3 bases; bases outside gene matches: 11. This CDR3 spans 15 amino acids. The CDR3 coding sequence is TGCGCCAGCACCGGGACAGAGGCCTCATACACTGAAGCTTTCTTT. Its translation is CASTGTEASYTEAFF.

The V gene is TRBV25-1, the J gene TRBJ1-1; no firm D call. Germline V gene lookup returns CDR1 MGHDK and CDR2 SYGVNS. V lost 0 bases to trimming and J lost 0 bases, with 8 bases between them. The CDR3 sequence is 15 residues long. The CDR3 spells CASSEYEGMNTEAFF. DNA for the CDR3: TGTGCCAGCAGTGAATATGAGGGAATGAACACTGAAGCTTTCTTT. Full variable domain (outside the CDR3, taken from reference TRBV25-1 and TRBJ1-1): EADIYQTPRYLVIGTGKKITLECSQTMGHDKMYWYQQDPGMELHLIHYSYGVNSTEKGDLSSESTVSRIRTEHFPLTLESARPSHTSQYLCASSEYEGMNTEAFFGQGTRLTVV.

The genes are TRBV27 and TRBJ2-1; maybe TRBD2 (5 bases). The CDR3 sequence is 15 residues long. Per germline, CDR1 MNHEY and CDR2 SMNVEV (reference sequence). V was pared by 6 bases and J by 6 bases, with 18 bases between. The CDR3 coding sequence is TGTGCCAGCAGCCCCTCCCAACGGGGTACCAATGAGCAGTTCTTC. As protein: CASSPSQRGTNEQFF.

This sequence joins TRBV9 and TRBJ1-6; tentative D call: TRBD1 (5 bases). The germline V gene has CDR1 SGDLS and CDR2 YYNGEE. The CDR3 length is 15 residues. V lost 4 bases to trimming and J lost 8 bases, with 16 bases between them. The DNA for the CDR3 is TGTGCCAGCAGCATGGCCGGGACGGCTTATTCACCCCTCCACTTT. It yields the protein CASSMAGTAYSPLHF.

The chain uses TRBV28 and TRBJ1-1, with TRBD1 identical over 11 bases. Losses at the gene ends were 5 bases for V and 6 bases for J; bases not matched to a gene: 2. CDR1 MDHEN and CDR2 SYDVKM come from the germline V gene. The CDR3 sequence is 13 residues long. The CDR3 region is CASSPDRGPEAFF. CDR3 DNA: TGTGCCAGCAGTCCGGACAGGGGGCCTGAAGCTTTCTTT. Full variable domain (outside the CDR3, taken from reference TRBV28 and TRBJ1-1): DVKVTQSSRYLVKRTGEKVFLECVQDMDHENMFWYRQDPGLGLRLIYFSYDVKMKEKGDIPEGYSVSREKKERFSLILESASTNQTSMYLCASSPDRGPEAFFGQGTRLTVV.

The chain links TRBV5-1 to TRBJ1-5; D is possibly TRBD1 (5 bases). This CDR3 comprises 15 residues. V shed 1 base and J shed 7 bases, with 15 bases lying between them. Germline CDR1 and CDR2: SGHRS and YFSETQ. CDR3 sequence (DNA): TGCGCCAGCAGCTTGTCAGGGAACCTGCAACAGCCCCAGCATTTT. This translates into CASSLSGNLQQPQHF.

The V call is TRBV4-2, the J call TRBJ1-2, with TRBD1 as a possible D gene (6 bases). Germline assignment: CDR1 LGHNA and CDR2 YNFKEQ. V lost 0 bases and J lost 3, with 11 bases in between. This CDR3 is 15 amino acids long. The CDR3, as DNA: TGTGCCAGCAGCCAAGATCCAGGGGACTACTATGGCTACACCTTC. As protein: CASSQDPGDYYGYTF.

The V and J genes are TRBV27 and TRBJ2-7; D is undetermined. The CDR3 is made up of 13 amino acids. Trimming shortened V by 3 bases and J by 5 bases, and 11 bases separated the two germline ends. Germline CDR1 reads MNHEY; CDR2 reads SMNVEV (reference sequence). CDR3 sequence (DNA): TGTGCCAGCAGTTTGGGATCCACCAACGAGCAGTACTTC. Its protein is CASSLGSTNEQYF.

The gene calls are TRBV4-2 and TRBJ1-5, with D perhaps TRBD1 (6 bases). V was clipped by 5 bases and J by 4 bases, with 12 bases between them. The CDR3 totals 14 residues. Germline loops: CDR1 LGHNA, CDR2 YNFKEQ. CDR3 residues: CASSGGRGNQPQHF. CDR3 bases: TGTGCCAGCAGCGGGGGCCGGGGGAATCAGCCCCAGCATTTT.

The rearrangement uses TRBV7-2 and TRBJ2-7, with D tentatively TRBD1 (6 bases). This CDR3 comprises 14 residues. V dropped 1 base and J dropped 7 bases, with 14 bases sitting between them. Per germline, CDR1 SGHTA and CDR2 FQGNSA. CDR3 region: CASSLVGGRREQYF. The CDR3 DNA sequence: TGTGCCAGCAGCTTAGTAGGGGGAAGGCGAGAGCAGTACTTC.

The chain couples TRBV7-3 to TRBJ2-3, with D possibly matching TRBD2 (6 bases). V was clipped by 6 bases and J by 6 bases, with 13 bases between them. The CDR3 is 13 residues long. CDR1 is SGHTA, CDR2 FQGTGA, per germline. CDR3 loop: CASSRRAVDTQYF. In DNA form, the CDR3 reads TGTGCCAGCAGTCGGAGGGCGGTTGATACGCAGTATTTT.

The chain couples TRBV7-8 to TRBJ2-1, with unresolved D. V lost 1 base, J lost 0 bases, and 7 bases lay in between. From germline, CDR1 is SGHVS and CDR2 FQNEAQ. This CDR3 is 15 amino acids long. CDR3 in DNA: TGTGCCAGCAGCTTAGTCTCCGGCTCCTACAATGAGCAGTTCTTC. It is translated as CASSLVSGSYNEQFF. The full variable domain, its missing parts supplied by reference TRBV7-8 and TRBJ2-1, is GAGVSQSPRYKVAKRGQDVALRCDPISGHVSLFWYQQALGQGPEFLTYFQNEAQLDKSGLPSDRFFAERPEGSVSTLKIQRTQQEDSAVYLCASSLVSGSYNEQFFGPGTRLTVL.

The V call is TRBV6-5, the J call TRBJ2-3; possible D gene TRBD2, 6 bases. V lost 10 bases and J lost 11, with 28 bases in between. Germline CDR1 is MNHEY and CDR2 is SVGAGI. CDR3 length equals 15 residues. CDR3 in DNA: TGTGCCACCAGAGTCCGGGCCGTATGGGACTCGGGGCAGTATTTT. As protein: CATRVRAVWDSGQYF.